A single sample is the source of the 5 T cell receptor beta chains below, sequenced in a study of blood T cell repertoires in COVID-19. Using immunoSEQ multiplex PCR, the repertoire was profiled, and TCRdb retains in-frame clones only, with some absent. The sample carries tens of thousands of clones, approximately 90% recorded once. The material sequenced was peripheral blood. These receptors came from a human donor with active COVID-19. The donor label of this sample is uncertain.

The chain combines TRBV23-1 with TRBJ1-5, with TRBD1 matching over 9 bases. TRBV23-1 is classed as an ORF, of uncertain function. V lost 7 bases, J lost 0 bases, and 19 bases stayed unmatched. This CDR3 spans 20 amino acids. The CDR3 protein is CASKHKVPDRGHDSNQPQHF. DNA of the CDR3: TGCGCCAGCAAGCACAAAGTACCGGACAGGGGTCACGATAGCAATCAGCCCCAGCATTTT.

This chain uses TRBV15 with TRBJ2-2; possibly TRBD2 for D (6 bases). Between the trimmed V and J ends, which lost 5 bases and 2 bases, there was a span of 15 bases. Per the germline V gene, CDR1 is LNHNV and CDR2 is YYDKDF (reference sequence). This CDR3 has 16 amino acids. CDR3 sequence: CATSGGSAANTGELFF. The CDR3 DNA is TGTGCCACCAGCGGGGGGAGTGCCGCTAACACCGGGGAGCTGTTTTTT.

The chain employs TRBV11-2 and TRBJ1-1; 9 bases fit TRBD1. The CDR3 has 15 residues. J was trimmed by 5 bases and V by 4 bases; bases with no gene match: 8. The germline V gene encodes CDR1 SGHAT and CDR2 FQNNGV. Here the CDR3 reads CASSSLTGGLTEAFF. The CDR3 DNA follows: TGTGCCAGCAGCTCGTTGACAGGGGGTTTGACTGAAGCTTTCTTT. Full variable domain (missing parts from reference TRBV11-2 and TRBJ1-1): EAGVAQSPRYKIIEKRQSVAFWCNPISGHATLYWYQQILGQGPKLLIQFQNNGVVDDSQLPKDRFSAERLKGVDSTLKIQPAKLEDSAVYLCASSSLTGGLTEAFFGQGTRLTVV.

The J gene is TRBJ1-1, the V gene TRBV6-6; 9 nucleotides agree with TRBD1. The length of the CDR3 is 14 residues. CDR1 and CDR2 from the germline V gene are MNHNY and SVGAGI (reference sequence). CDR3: CVGRDRVLSTEAFF. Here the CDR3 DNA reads TGTGTCGGCCGGGACAGGGTATTGAGCACTGAAGCTTTCTTT.

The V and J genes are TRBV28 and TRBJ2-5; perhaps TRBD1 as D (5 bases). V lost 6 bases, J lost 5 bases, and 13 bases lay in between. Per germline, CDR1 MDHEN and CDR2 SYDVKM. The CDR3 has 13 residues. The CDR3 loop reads CASSQPPGETQYF. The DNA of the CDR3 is TGTGCCAGCAGCCAGCCCCCAGGGGAGACCCAGTACTTC.